Given below is one T cell receptor (beta chain) in context. No antigen is known for it. No per-base quality is available; no much larger clone lies one base away. TCRbeta CDR3 regions were amplified from genomic DNA by means of the immunoSEQ Assay, a bias-controlled multiplex PCR. On the authors' methods: The number of nucleated cells in each sample was estimated from the amplification of reference gene primers within the assay. Sequence reads were collapsed and filtered to measure the absolute abundance of every unique TCRbeta CDR3 rearrangement. For each sample, productive Simpson clonality was calculated as the square root of Simpson's diversity index across productive rearrangements. TCRdb mirrors the immuneACCESS table, restricted to in-frame sequences. Some clones are absent from its copies; in checked studies, under half trace to an unresolved V gene, and the reason for the others is unknown. Clone size and the V and J calls come from that table; the DNA yielded D and trimming. For this sample there are around 68,000 clones; 80% to 90% appear just once. The ten largest clones add up to 2.7% of the sample.

CDR1 and CDR2, looked up from the germline V gene, are SGHRS and YFSETQ. Here V drops 5 bases and J drops 5 bases, and the junction holds 9 bases not matched to any gene. From the cysteine through the phenylalanine, the CDR3 covers 14 amino acids. The CDR3 DNA has 42 bases and is translated from base 1. This sample was included in a study of blood T cell repertoires in COVID-19 (dated by TCRdb to 2020 to 2022). Describing the broader study: Collaborator samples came from the United States, Italy and Spain and covered acute and convalescent phases of COVID-19. The prospective study material was composed of cDNA or gDNA derived from T cells, B-cell-depleted T cells, or PBMCs. Subjects who had been exposed to COVID-19, were actively infected with it, or had recovered from it provided the deeply sampled blood TCRbeta repertoires that made up the dataset. A freely available public database, intended as a resource for researchers studying the immune response to SARS-CoV-2, is where the repertoires were released. Samples were obtained from the ongoing ImmuneRACE study (first 160 participants) and from approximately 1,200 subjects provided by 6 global collaborators. Sample metadata almost always included a de-identified subject ID, COVID-19 status, age in years and sex. Where available, HLA class I and class II types were taken from metadata supplied by the sample provider and were not determined by assay-based typing.

Broad study findings and their caveats: Clinical and demographic metadata were provided uncurated, with the amount varying by source and participant.

The collaborating institutions used their own protocols to collect whole blood in K2EDTA tubes. For TCRbeta analysis, collaborators shipped samples in one of three forms: frozen whole blood, isolated PBMCs, or DNA extracted from either of those sample types. Input material: peripheral blood. This receptor was taken from a man aged 45-65 years with acute or convalescent COVID-19. The sequence is built from TRBV5-1 and TRBJ2-5, and 7 bases in between align with TRBD1. The DNA reads as follows: TGCGCCAGCAGTTCGGGGACAGCCCTGGAGACCCAGTACTTC. It encodes CASSSGTALETQYF.